This TCR beta chain is drawn from a study of breast tumors, draining lymph nodes, adjacent tissues. Broader study findings: Luminal-like breast cancer showed significantly greater tumor-nontumor repertoire similarity than basal-like breast cancer did.

MiXCR, applied by TCRdb to the multiplex PCR reads, yields one record per CDR3 protein. This sample yields about 20,000 distinct CDR3 sequences, of which 43% are seen a single time; roughly a fifth belongs to the top ten. V gave up 2 bases and J gave up 5 bases, with 16 bases separating them. This CDR3 has 15 residues. This clonotype was counted at least ten times. Its antigen is currently unknown. This chain connects TRBV12-3 or TRBV12-4 to TRBJ2-7; possible D gene TRBD1, 5 bases. Specimen: breast tumor tissue. The clonotype originates from a female donor with breast cancer. Some clones in this sample may be carry-over from other donors' samples. This CDR3 is CASSLQGFVVNEQYF. CDR3 nucleotide sequence: TGTGCCAGCAGTTTACAGGGTTTTGTAGTTAACGAGCAGTACTTC.